The 10 T cell receptor beta chains given below trace back to one sample, sequenced in a study of CD8+ T cells in alopecia areata (dated by TCRdb to 2016 to 2019). Receptor libraries were prepared by the immunoSEQ multiplex PCR assay. RNA was extracted from all samples and reverse transcribed into cDNA, which served as template for TCR sequencing. This immuneACCESS table, as held by TCRdb, lists in-frame sequences with V and J called but not all clones. Of the missing ones, under half trace to an unresolved V gene in checked studies; the others have no known cause. The sample table records some 120,000 clones; approximately 58% of these occur just once. The ten largest clones represent 3.5% to 5% of the sample. In the paper's terms, the time point label means: baseline before oral tofacitinib. Sequencing used CD4+ T cells sorted from blood, obtained at week 0. The receptors derive from a human donor with alopecia areata.

The chain carries TRBV20-1 and TRBJ1-1; no clear D. Germline V gene lookup returns CDR1 DFQATT and CDR2 SNEGSKA (reference sequence). V lost 5 bases and J 2 bases, leaving 6 bases between the germline ends. The CDR3 totals 11 residues. The CDR3: CSAPPNTEAFF. The CDR3 DNA reads as TGCAGTGCTCCCCCAAACACTGAAGCTTTCTTT.

This clone has just one count. This sequence joins TRBV18 and TRBJ2-5; weak D call: TRBD2 (5 bases). Trimming removed 3 bases at V and 7 bases at J, with 15 bases between. Germline values: CDR1 KGHSH, CDR2 LQKENI. The CDR3 covers 14 residues. The CDR3 is CASSPEELRGTQYF. The CDR3, as DNA: TGTGCCAGCTCACCGGAGGAATTGAGAGGGACCCAGTACTTC. Filled out from reference TRBV18 and TRBJ2-5, the complete variable domain reads NAGVMQNPRHLVRRRGQEARLRCSPMKGHSHVYWYRQLPEEGLKFMVYLQKENIIDESGMPKERFSAEFPKEGPSILRIQQVVRGDSAAYFCASSPEELRGTQYFGPGTRLLVL.

In the case of this clone: Other DNA sequences in this sample translate to the same CDR3. J is TRBJ2-3 and V is TRBV7-6, with D hard to call. The CDR3 runs 12 residues. The V gene lost 0 bases and the J gene lost 6 bases, with 4 bases spanning the gap. CDR1 and CDR2 from the germline V gene are SGHVS and FNYEAQ. DNA for the CDR3: TGTGCCAGCAGCTTAGCGACTGATACGCAGTATTTT. This encodes CASSLATDTQYF.

This clone has just a few counts. V is TRBV7-2 and J is TRBJ2-4; either TRBD1 or TRBD2 may fit D (5 bases each). With 5 bases removed from V and 6 bases from J, the gap between germline ends came to 11 bases. Per the germline V gene, CDR1 is SGHTA and CDR2 is FQGNSA. The CDR3 is 13 residues long. CDR3 DNA sequence: TGTGCCAGCAGCCGAGGGGAGTTAAACATTCAGTACTTC. Its protein product is CASSRGELNIQYF.

This clone was found a few times. This chain uses TRBV10-2 with TRBJ1-1, with 9 bases lining up with TRBD1. Trimming took 7 bases from V and 11 from J; bases not matched to a gene: 11. Germline values: CDR1 WSHSY, CDR2 SAAADI. The CDR3 extends over 13 amino acids. CDR3 in amino acids: CASKRQGGQVAFF. CDR3 DNA sequence: TGCGCCAGCAAGAGACAGGGGGGTCAGGTGGCTTTCTTT.

The genes are TRBV7-3 and TRBJ1-5, with D hard to call. Per germline, CDR1 SGHTA and CDR2 FQGTGA. V was pared by 3 bases and J by 4 bases, with 7 bases between. The CDR3 covers 13 residues. The CDR3 spells CASSFGGNQPQHF. The CDR3, as DNA: TGTGCCAGCAGCTTTGGTGGTAATCAGCCCCAGCATTTT.

CDR3 DNA sequence: TGTGCCAGCAGCTTAGTTCGGGGGGGCATGCCAGATACGCAGTATTTT. Translated, it gives CASSLVRGGMPDTQYF. The chain employs TRBV11-2 and TRBJ2-3; 8 nucleotides line up with TRBD2. Germline V lookup: CDR1 SGHAT, CDR2 FQNNGV. The CDR3 spans 16 residues. J was trimmed by 4 bases and V by 1 base; bases with no gene match: 7. The variable domain in full, completed from reference TRBV11-2 and TRBJ2-3, reads EAGVAQSPRYKIIEKRQSVAFWCNPISGHATLYWYQQILGQGPKLLIQFQNNGVVDDSQLPKDRFSAERLKGVDSTLKIQPAKLEDSAVYLCASSLVRGGMPDTQYFGPGTRLTVL.

CDR3 region: CASSQGLALGETDTQYF. The CDR3 nucleotides read TGCGCCAGCAGCCAAGGACTAGCGTTAGGGGAGACAGATACGCAGTATTTT. This chain connects TRBV4-3 to TRBJ2-3; 8 bases fit TRBD2. Trimming took 1 base from V and 3 from J; bases not matched to a gene: 9. The germline gives CDR1 LGHNA, CDR2 YSLEER. The CDR3 is 17 amino acids.

The genes are TRBV10-3 and TRBJ2-3; the match to TRBD1 covers 7 bases. CDR1 ENHRY and CDR2 SYGVKD come from the germline V gene. Losses at the gene ends were 6 bases for V and 4 bases for J; bases not matched to a gene: 7. The CDR3 is 14 residues long. The CDR3 protein is CAIRSGQNPDTQYF. In DNA form, the CDR3 reads TGTGCCATCAGGTCGGGACAGAATCCAGATACGCAGTATTTT.

The gene calls are TRBV29-1 and TRBJ2-6, with 8 bases aligning to TRBD1. V was clipped by 7 bases and J by 2 bases; unmatched bases: 4. The CDR3 totals 14 residues. Germline V lookup: CDR1 SQVTM, CDR2 ANQGSEA. This CDR3 is CSALTGAGANVLTF. For the CDR3, the DNA is TGCAGCGCCTTGACAGGGGCTGGGGCCAACGTCCTGACTTTC.